The clone carrying this TCR beta chain was seen more than once but under ten times. The CDR3 extends over 16 amino acids. Germline-derived CDR1 and CDR2 are MNHNS and SASEGT. V gave up 7 bases and J gave up 4 bases, with 23 bases separating them. The data were taken from a study of T-cell memory formation after mild COVID-19. 5'RACE with constant-segment primers yielded barcoded, UMI-tagged TCR alpha and TCR beta cDNA libraries. Using its own MiXCR run on the 5' RACE reads, TCRdb lists one record per CDR3 protein. The sample consists of about 110,000 distinct CDR3 sequences, roughly 12% of them appearing once.

The sequence came from an adult woman who had mild COVID-19 (a few samples of this study predate the infection). Cell type and time point are not known. This chain uses TRBV6-1 with TRBJ2-7, with D possibly TRBD1 on 6 matching bases. Sequencing was performed on PBMCs or a T cell subset sorted from them (not recorded which). CDR3 DNA sequence: TGTGCCAGCATAATAATGACAGGCTCGCGGACGTACGAGCAGTACTTC. Residues: CASIIMTGSRTYEQYF.